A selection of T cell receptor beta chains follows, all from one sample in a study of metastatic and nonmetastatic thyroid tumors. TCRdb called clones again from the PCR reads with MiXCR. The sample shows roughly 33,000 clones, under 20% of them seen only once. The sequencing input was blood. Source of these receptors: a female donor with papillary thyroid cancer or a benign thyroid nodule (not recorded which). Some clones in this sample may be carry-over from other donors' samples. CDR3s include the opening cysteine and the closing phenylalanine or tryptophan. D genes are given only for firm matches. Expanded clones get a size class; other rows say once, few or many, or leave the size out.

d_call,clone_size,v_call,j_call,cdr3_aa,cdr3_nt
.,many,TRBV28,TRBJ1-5,CASSSQGKPQHF,TGTGCCAGCAGCAGTCAGGGAAAGCCCCAGCATTTT
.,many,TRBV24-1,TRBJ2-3,CATSDSEGVATDTQYF,TGTGCCACCAGTGATTCTGAGGGAGTGGCGACAGATACGCAGTATTTT
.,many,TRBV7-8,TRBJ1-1,CASSRMNTEAFF,TGTGCCAGCTCTCGTATGAACACTGAAGCTTTCTTT
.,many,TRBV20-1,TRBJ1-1,CSARDLGDTEAFF,TGCAGTGCTAGAGATCTGGGGGACACTGAAGCTTTCTTT
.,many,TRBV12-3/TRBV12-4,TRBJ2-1,CASSRGTYNEQFF,TGTGCCAGCAGCCGCGGGACTTACAATGAGCAGTTCTTC
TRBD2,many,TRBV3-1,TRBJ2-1,CASSPRTTSGSYNEQFF,TGTGCCAGCAGCCCCCGGACGACTAGCGGATCCTACAATGAGCAGTTCTTC
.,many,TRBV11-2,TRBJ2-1,CASSPRGSLNEQFF,TGTGCCAGCAGCCCGAGGGGGTCCTTAAATGAGCAGTTCTTC
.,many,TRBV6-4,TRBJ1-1,CASSEGLGTEAFF,TGTGCCAGCAGCGAAGGGTTAGGGACTGAAGCTTTCTTT
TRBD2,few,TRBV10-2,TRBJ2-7,CASLSREGGPLSYEQYF,TGCGCCAGCCTTTCTCGGGAGGGCGGACCGCTGTCCTACGAGCAGTACTTC
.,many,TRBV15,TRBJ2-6,CATSVDIGPGSGANVLTF,TGTGCCACCAGCGTGGATATTGGGCCGGGCTCTGGGGCCAACGTCCTGACTTTC
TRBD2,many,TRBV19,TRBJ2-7,CASSNLAGRQYF,TGTGCCAGTAGTAACTTAGCGGGGCGGCAGTACTTC
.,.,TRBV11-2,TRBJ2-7,CASSKGTLQEQYF,TGTGCCAGCAGCAAAGGAACACTTCAGGAGCAATACTTC
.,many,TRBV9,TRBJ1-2,CASSVGLGSSANYGYTF,TGTGCCAGCAGCGTAGGCCTGGGCTCTTCGGCTAACTATGGCTACACCTTC
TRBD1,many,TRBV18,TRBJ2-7,CASSGQGLVNEQYF,TGTGCCAGCTCAGGACAGGGCCTAGTGAACGAGCAGTACTTC
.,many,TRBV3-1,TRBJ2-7,CASSQFFGANYEQYF,TGTGCCAGCAGCCAATTCTTCGGTGCGAACTACGAGCAGTACTTC